This TCR beta chain was obtained from a study of blood T cell repertoires in COVID-19. Study context: Specimens from acute and convalescent COVID-19 originated in the United States, Italy and Spain. Sources were T cells, B-cell-depleted T cells, or PBMCs; the material itself was cDNA or gDNA.

Per the original data handling: Researchers report that nucleated cell counts were estimated from reference gene primer amplification. Produced via immunoSEQ multiplex PCR; TCRdb's table is partial and in-frame only. The V and J calls and clone size come from that table; D and trimming were worked out from the DNA. The data show about 190,000 clones, approximately 90% seen once. The ends lost 2 bases at V and 3 bases at J; junction bases unmatched: 3. This CDR3 has 14 amino acids. In germline, CDR1 is SGHRS, CDR2 YFSETQ. The sequence came from a middle-aged woman who had recovered from COVID-19. Material for sequencing was peripheral blood. The chain recombines TRBV5-1 with TRBJ2-7, with 9 bases lining up with TRBD1. The CDR3 loop is CASSLGTGNYEQYF. Written as DNA, the CDR3 is TGCGCCAGCAGCTTAGGGACAGGGAACTACGAGCAGTACTTC. Using reference TRBV5-1 and TRBJ2-7 for the parts outside the CDR3, the full variable domain is KAGVTQTPRYLIKTRGQQVTLSCSPISGHRSVSWYQQTPGQGLQFLFEYFSETQRNKGNFPGRFSGRQFSNSRSEMNVSTLELGDSALYLCASSLGTGNYEQYFGPGTRLTVT.